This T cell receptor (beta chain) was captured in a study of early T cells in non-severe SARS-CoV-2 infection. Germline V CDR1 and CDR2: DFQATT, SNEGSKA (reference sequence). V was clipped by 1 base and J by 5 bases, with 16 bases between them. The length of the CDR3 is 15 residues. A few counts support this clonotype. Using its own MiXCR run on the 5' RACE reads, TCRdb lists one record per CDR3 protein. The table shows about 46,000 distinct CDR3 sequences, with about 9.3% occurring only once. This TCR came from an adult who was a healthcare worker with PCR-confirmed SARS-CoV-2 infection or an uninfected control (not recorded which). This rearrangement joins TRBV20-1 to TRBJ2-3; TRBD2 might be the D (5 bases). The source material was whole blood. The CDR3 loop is CSARGTSFRLDTQYF. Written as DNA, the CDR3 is TGCAGTGCTAGAGGGACTTCATTCAGATTAGATACGCAGTATTTT.